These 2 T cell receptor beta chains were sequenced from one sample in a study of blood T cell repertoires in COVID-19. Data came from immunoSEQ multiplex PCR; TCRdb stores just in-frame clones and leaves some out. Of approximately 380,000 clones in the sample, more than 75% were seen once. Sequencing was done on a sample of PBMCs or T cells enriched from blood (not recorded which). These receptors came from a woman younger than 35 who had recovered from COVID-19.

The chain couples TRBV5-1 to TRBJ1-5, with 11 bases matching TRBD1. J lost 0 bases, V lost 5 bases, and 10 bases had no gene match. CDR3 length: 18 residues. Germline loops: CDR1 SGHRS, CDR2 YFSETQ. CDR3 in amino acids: CASRTTRDRGYSNQPQHF. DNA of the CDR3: TGCGCCAGCAGGACCACCCGGGACAGGGGGTATAGCAATCAGCCCCAGCATTTT.

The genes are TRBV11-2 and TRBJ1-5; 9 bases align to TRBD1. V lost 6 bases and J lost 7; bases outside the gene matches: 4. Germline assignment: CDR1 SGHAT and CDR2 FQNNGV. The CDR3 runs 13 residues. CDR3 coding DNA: TGTGCCAGCAGTCGGGACAGGGCGCAGCCCCAGCATTTT. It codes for CASSRDRAQPQHF.